This T cell receptor beta chain was captured in a study of OX40 agonist ivuxolimab in advanced cancers. The repertoire was sequenced with immunoSEQ multiplex PCR; TCRdb's copy has only in-frame clones and lacks some. Of over 40,000 clones in the sample, about 87% were seen once. V lost 4 bases, J lost 5 bases, and 8 bases stayed unmatched. Germline CDR1 is SGHVS and CDR2 is FQNEAQ. This CDR3 has 15 amino acids. The TCR sequence derives from an adult with an advanced solid tumor such as melanoma, head and neck, liver or kidney cancer. This chain links TRBV7-8 with TRBJ2-5; 9 bases align to TRBD1. Sample: CD4+ or CD8+ T cells sorted from blood, taken in a trial of the OX40 agonist ivuxolimab. The DNA of the CDR3 is TGTGCCAGCAGCTCAACAGGGGGCGCGAGGGAGACCCAGTACTTC. It encodes CASSSTGGARETQYF.